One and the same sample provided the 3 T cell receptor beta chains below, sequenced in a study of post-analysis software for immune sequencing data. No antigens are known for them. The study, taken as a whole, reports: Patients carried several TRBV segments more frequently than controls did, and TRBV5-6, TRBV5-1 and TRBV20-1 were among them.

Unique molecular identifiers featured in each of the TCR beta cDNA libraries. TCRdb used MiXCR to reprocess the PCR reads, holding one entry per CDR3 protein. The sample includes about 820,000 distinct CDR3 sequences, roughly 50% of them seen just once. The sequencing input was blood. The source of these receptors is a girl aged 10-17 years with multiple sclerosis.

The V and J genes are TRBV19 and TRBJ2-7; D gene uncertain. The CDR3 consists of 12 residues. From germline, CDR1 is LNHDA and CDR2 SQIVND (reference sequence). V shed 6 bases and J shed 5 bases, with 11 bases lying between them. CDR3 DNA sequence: TGTGCCAGTAGCGTCGGGTGGAACGAGCAGTACTTC. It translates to CASSVGWNEQYF.

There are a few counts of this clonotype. CDR3 DNA sequence: TGTGCCAGCAGCAAAGGGACAGGACAGACCTACGAGCAGTACTTC. It codes for CASSKGTGQTYEQYF. The chain is built from TRBV11-3 and TRBJ2-4; 8 bases are a match to TRBD1. The J call is doubtful: the DNA matches TRBJ2-7 better. The CDR3 extends over 15 amino acids. Germline CDR1 SGHNT, CDR2 YENEEA.

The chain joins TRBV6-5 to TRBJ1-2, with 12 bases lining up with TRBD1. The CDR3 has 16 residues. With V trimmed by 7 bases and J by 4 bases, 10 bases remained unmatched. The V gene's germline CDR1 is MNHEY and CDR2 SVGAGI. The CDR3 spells CASNRGGTGGIYGYTF. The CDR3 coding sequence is TGTGCCAGCAATAGAGGAGGGACAGGGGGCATCTATGGCTACACCTTC.